This TCR beta chain comes out of a study of T cells in Graves' hyperthyroidism and ophthalmopathy. Across the whole study: Peripheral blood was drawn at first diagnosis, prior to all treatment.

In regard to this clonotype: Its antigen is as yet unknown.

Study-wide points: Ophthalmopathy was distinguished from stable hyperthyroidism by 13 V-J signatures. Most clonotypes expanded in thyroid above 0.001 were likewise present in blood.

Clinical symptoms, serum thyroxine, TRAb, thyroid ultrasound and orbital computed tomography established diagnosis. The CDR3 sequence is 13 residues long. Germline-derived CDR1 and CDR2 are DFQATT and SNEGSKA (reference sequence). V lost 6 bases and J 3 bases, leaving 14 bases between the germline ends. Researchers amplified the TCR beta CDR3 regions from RNA transcripts. TCR CDR3 regions were first amplified by RT-PCR with HTBI primers. TCRdb re-derived calls from the multiplex PCR reads in MiXCR, one entry per CDR3 protein. The sample yields fewer than 450,000 distinct CDR3 sequences, over 12% seen once.

Sample: blood. This rearrangement joins TRBV20-1 to TRBJ2-5; D might be TRBD1 (7 bases). The clonotype comes from a man in his forties or fifties with Graves' ophthalmopathy. The CDR3 nucleotides are TGCAGTGCAGACAGGGACTCCAAAGAGACCCAGTACTTC. This codes for CSADRDSKETQYF.